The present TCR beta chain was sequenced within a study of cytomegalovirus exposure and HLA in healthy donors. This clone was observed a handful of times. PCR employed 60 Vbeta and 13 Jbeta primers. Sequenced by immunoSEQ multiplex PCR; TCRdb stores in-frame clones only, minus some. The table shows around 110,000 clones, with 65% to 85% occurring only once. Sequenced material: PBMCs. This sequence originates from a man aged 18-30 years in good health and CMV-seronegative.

In DNA, the CDR3 is TGTGCCAGCACCTATAGCGCGGCAGTAAATTCACCCCTCCACTTT. Its protein product is CASTYSAAVNSPLHF. The chain recombines TRBV27 with TRBJ1-6; D remains unclear. The germline gives CDR1 MNHEY, CDR2 SMNVEV (reference sequence). This CDR3 is 15 amino acids long. The V end lost 7 bases, the J end lost 7 bases, and 17 bases lay between the germline ends.